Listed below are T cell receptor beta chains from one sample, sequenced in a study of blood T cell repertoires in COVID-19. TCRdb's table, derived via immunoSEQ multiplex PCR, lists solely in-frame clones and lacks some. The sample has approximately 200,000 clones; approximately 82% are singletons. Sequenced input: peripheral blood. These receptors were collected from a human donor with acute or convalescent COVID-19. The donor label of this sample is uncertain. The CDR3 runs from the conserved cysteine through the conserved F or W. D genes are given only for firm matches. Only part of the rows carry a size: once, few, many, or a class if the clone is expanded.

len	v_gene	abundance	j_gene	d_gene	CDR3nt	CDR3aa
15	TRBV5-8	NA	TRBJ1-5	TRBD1	TGTGCCAGCAGCACCGGGACAGGGGGTTCACAGCCCCAGCATTTT	CASSTGTGGSQPQHF
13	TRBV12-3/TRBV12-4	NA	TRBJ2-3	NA	TGTGCCAGCAGGCCTACTAGCACAGATACGCAGTATTTT	CASRPTSTDTQYF
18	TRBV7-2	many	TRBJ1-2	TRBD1	TGTGCCAGCAGCGGCAGGCCTTTGGACAGGGCTCATAACTATGGCTACACCTTC	CASSGRPLDRAHNYGYTF
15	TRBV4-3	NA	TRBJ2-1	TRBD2	TGCGCCAGCAGCCAAGCAGCAGCGGGATACAATGAGCAGTTCTTC	CASSQAAAGYNEQFF
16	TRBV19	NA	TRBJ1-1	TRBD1	TGTGCCAGTAGTACCCTGCCGGGACAGGGATTCACTGAAGCTTTCTTT	CASSTLPGQGFTEAFF
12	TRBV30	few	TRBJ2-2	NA	TGTGCTGACAGAGGAGACACCGGGGAGCTGTTTTTT	CADRGDTGELFF
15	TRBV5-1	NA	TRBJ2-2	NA	TGCGCCAGCAGCTCCCGCTCCAGGAACACCGGGGAGCTGTTTTTT	CASSSRSRNTGELFF
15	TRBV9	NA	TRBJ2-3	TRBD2	TGTGCCAGCATTGGAGCGGGAGGGCCTACAGATACGCAGTATTTT	CASIGAGGPTDTQYF
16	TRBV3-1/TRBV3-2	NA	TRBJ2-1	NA	TGTGCCAGCAGCCAAAAACACCTGTCCGACTACAATGAGCAGTTCTTC	CASSQKHLSDYNEQFF
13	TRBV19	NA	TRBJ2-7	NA	TGTGCCAGTAGGCACAGGAGCTCCTACGAGCAGTACTTC	CASRHRSSYEQYF
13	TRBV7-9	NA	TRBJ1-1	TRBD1	TGTGCCAGCAGCCTCAGACAGGGCACTGAAGCTTTCTTT	CASSLRQGTEAFF
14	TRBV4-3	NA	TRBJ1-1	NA	TGCGCCAGCAGCCTTGAACGGGGGAACACTGAAGCTTTCTTT	CASSLERGNTEAFF
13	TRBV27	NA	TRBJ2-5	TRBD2	TGTGCCAGCAGGCTAGCGGGGGGAGAGACCCAGTACTTC	CASRLAGGETQYF
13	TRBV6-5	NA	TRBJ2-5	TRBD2	TGTGCCAGCAGTACTAGCGGGAGAGAGACCCAGTACTTC	CASSTSGRETQYF
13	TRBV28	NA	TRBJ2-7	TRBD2	TGTGCCAGCCTTACTAGCGATGGCTACGAGCAGTACTTC	CASLTSDGYEQYF
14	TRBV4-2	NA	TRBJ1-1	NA	TGTGCCAGCAGCCAGAAACAGGAGAACACTGAAGCTTTCTTT	CASSQKQENTEAFF
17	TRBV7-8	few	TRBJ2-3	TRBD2	TGTGCCAGCAGCCCGCTGGAGACTAGCGGGAGTCGAGATACGCAGTATTTT	CASSPLETSGSRDTQYF
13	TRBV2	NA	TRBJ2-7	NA	TGTGCCAGCAGTGAAGGGGACTCCCCGTGGAGGTACTTC	CASSEGDSPWRYF
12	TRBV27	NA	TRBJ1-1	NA	TGTGCCAGCACGGGGGGAAACACTGAAGCTTTCTTT	CASTGGNTEAFF
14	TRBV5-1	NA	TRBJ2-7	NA	TGCGCCAGCCGACGGGGGACGGGATCCTACGAGCAGTACTTC	CASRRGTGSYEQYF
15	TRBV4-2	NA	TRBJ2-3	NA	TGTGCCAGCAGTGGGGGCGCTAGCCCAACAGATACGCAGTATTTT	CASSGGASPTDTQYF
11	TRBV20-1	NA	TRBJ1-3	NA	TGCAGTGCCCACTCTGGAAACACCATATATTTT	CSAHSGNTIYF
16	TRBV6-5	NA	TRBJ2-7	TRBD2	TGTGCCAGCAGTTACTCGAGCTCTAGCGGGAGTTACGAGCAGTACTTC	CASSYSSSSGSYEQYF
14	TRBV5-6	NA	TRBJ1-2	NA	TGTGCCAGCAGCTACGGACAGAGCCCCAATGGCTACACCTTC	CASSYGQSPNGYTF
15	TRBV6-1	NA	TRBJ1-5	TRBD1	TGTGCCAGCAGTGAAGGACAGGGGGCTAGCCAGCCCCAGCATTTT	CASSEGQGASQPQHF
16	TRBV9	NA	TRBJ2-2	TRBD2	TGTGCCAGCAACGGACTAGGAGCGGAGGGGACCGGGGAGCTGTTTTTT	CASNGLGAEGTGELFF
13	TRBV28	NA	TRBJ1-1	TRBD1	TGTGCCAGCAACGACAGGGGAGCTGGGAAAGCTTTCTTT	CASNDRGAGKAFF
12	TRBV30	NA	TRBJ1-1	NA	TGTGCCTGGAGACAGTTGAACACTGAAGCTTTCTTT	CAWRQLNTEAFF
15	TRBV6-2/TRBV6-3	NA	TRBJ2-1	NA	TGTGCCAGCAGTTACGGCGGGACTCAATACAATGAGCAGTTCTTC	CASSYGGTQYNEQFF
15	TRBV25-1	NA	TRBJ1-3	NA	TGTGCCAGCAGTGAATTAACCTATGGTCGAAACACCATATATTTT	CASSELTYGRNTIYF
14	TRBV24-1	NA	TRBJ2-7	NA	TGTGCCACCAGTAGGAAACAGGGCGACTACGAGCAGTACTTC	CATSRKQGDYEQYF
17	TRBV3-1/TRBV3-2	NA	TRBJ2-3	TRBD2	TGTGCCAGCAGCCAAGCTCTGACTAGCGGCATGGGGGATACGCAGTATTTT	CASSQALTSGMGDTQYF
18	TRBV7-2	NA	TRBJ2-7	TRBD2	TGTGCCAGCAGCCCCGGTGCTAGCGGCTTCAGGCTCACCTACGAGCAGTACTTC	CASSPGASGFRLTYEQYF
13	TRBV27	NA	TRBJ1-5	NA	TGTGCCAGCAGTGCAGATAGCAATCAGCCCCAGCATTTT	CASSADSNQPQHF
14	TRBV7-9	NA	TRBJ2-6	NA	TGTGCCAGCAGCGTCTTCTCTGGGGCCAACGTCCTGACTTTC	CASSVFSGANVLTF
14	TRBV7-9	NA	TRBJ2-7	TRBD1	TGTGCCAGCAGCTTTGGGACAGGCTCCTACGAGCAGTACTTC	CASSFGTGSYEQYF
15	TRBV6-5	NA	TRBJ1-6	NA	TGTGCCAGCACCAGGGGAGCAGGCTTTAATTCACCCCTCCACTTT	CASTRGAGFNSPLHF
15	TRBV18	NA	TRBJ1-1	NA	TGTGCCAGCTCACCGCCCTCCCGGGGTGGAACTGAAGCTTTCTTT	CASSPPSRGGTEAFF
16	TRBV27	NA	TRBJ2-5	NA	TGTGCCAGCAGTTTCTCAGGGCACACCGCTAGGGAGACCCAGTACTTC	CASSFSGHTARETQYF